Listed below are T cell receptor beta chains from one sample, sequenced in a study of cytomegalovirus exposure and HLA in healthy donors. Here immunoSEQ multiplex PCR was the method, and the copy in TCRdb shows in-frame clones only, minus some. Here the sample spans under 200,000 clones, around 69% being singletons. The sequencing input was PBMCs. The source is a man aged 60 to 75 in good health and CMV-seronegative. The CDR3 runs from the conserved cysteine through the conserved F or W. The D gene is left open where the match is weak. Expanded clones get a size class; other rows say once, few or many, or leave the size out.

CDR3: CASSEVRGVPDTGELFF
J: TRBJ2-2
size: -
D: TRBD2
length: 17
V: TRBV2

CDR3: CASSIGPGLSAGELFF
J: TRBJ2-2
size: -
D: -
length: 16
V: TRBV19

CDR3: CASSLSGSRETQYF
J: TRBJ2-5
size: -
D: TRBD2
length: 14
V: TRBV28

CDR3: CASSYRTSGLYNEQFF
J: TRBJ2-1
size: once
D: TRBD2
length: 16
V: TRBV11-2

CDR3: CASSPYGQGAGNYGYTF
J: TRBJ1-2
size: -
D: TRBD1
length: 17
V: TRBV4-1

CDR3: CASGPGGKLFF
J: TRBJ1-4
size: -
D: -
length: 11
V: TRBV28

CDR3: CASSFQGALGYEQYF
J: TRBJ2-7
size: -
D: -
length: 15
V: TRBV5-8

CDR3: CASSLAGSEQYF
J: TRBJ2-7
size: -
D: -
length: 12
V: TRBV7-6

CDR3: CASSQEGTGFTGELFF
J: TRBJ2-2
size: -
D: TRBD1
length: 16
V: TRBV4-3

CDR3: CATSRDWTGGPTDTQYF
J: TRBJ2-3
size: once
D: TRBD2
length: 17
V: TRBV15

CDR3: CASRGQGEVTGELFF
J: TRBJ2-2
size: -
D: -
length: 15
V: TRBV5-4

CDR3: CSHAGGASSTDTQYF
J: TRBJ2-3
size: few
D: -
length: 15
V: TRBV29-1

CDR3: CAWRRTSGNGEQYF
J: TRBJ2-7
size: -
D: TRBD2
length: 14
V: TRBV30

CDR3: CASSLYPREGYTF
J: TRBJ1-2
size: -
D: -
length: 13
V: TRBV7-9

CDR3: CASSQAPLTGRTEEKLFF
J: TRBJ1-4
size: once
D: -
length: 18
V: TRBV4-3

CDR3: CASSLGTSGTHEQFF
J: TRBJ2-1
size: once
D: TRBD2
length: 15
V: TRBV11-2

CDR3: CASRTGTNYGYTF
J: TRBJ1-2
size: -
D: -
length: 13
V: TRBV5-1

CDR3: CASSGRPTGGWETQYF
J: TRBJ2-5
size: -
D: TRBD1
length: 16
V: TRBV28

CDR3: CASSFVTGGDQEKLFF
J: TRBJ1-4
size: -
D: TRBD1
length: 16
V: TRBV28

CDR3: CASSLSQGPGIGNTIYF
J: TRBJ1-3
size: -
D: -
length: 17
V: TRBV27

CDR3: CATSASIDRANTEAFF
J: TRBJ1-1
size: -
D: TRBD1
length: 16
V: TRBV15

CDR3: CASSLSHGGGAANEKLFF
J: TRBJ1-4
size: -
D: -
length: 18
V: TRBV27

CDR3: CASSSTGQGDTGELFF
J: TRBJ2-2
size: -
D: TRBD1
length: 16
V: TRBV6-5

CDR3: CASSPPQGRNTEAFF
J: TRBJ1-1
size: -
D: -
length: 15
V: TRBV9

CDR3: CSATARTMRYF
J: TRBJ2-7
size: -
D: -
length: 11
V: TRBV20-1

CDR3: CASSFDRQETQYF
J: TRBJ2-5
size: -
D: -
length: 13
V: TRBV7-2

CDR3: CASSSEVTRAYEQYF
J: TRBJ2-7
size: -
D: -
length: 15
V: TRBV7-2

CDR3: CASLSAGGSEQYF
J: TRBJ2-7
size: once
D: TRBD2
length: 13
V: TRBV18

CDR3: CAWRSGTSGRRRDTQYF
J: TRBJ2-3
size: -
D: TRBD2
length: 17
V: TRBV30

CDR3: CASSLGQTGNTIYF
J: TRBJ1-3
size: -
D: -
length: 14
V: TRBV5-1

CDR3: CASSLSGGNTEAFF
J: TRBJ1-1
size: few
D: -
length: 14
V: TRBV11-3

CDR3: CASAGGIVGTGELFF
J: TRBJ2-2
size: -
D: -
length: 15
V: TRBV6-5

CDR3: CASSSRRGDTGELFF
J: TRBJ2-2
size: -
D: -
length: 15
V: TRBV7-2

CDR3: CASSDGARRDSPLHF
J: TRBJ1-6
size: -
D: -
length: 15
V: TRBV6-4

CDR3: CASRGGQGYGYTF
J: TRBJ1-2
size: few
D: -
length: 13
V: TRBV6-6

CDR3: CASSRSGGAYEQYF
J: TRBJ2-7
size: -
D: TRBD2
length: 14
V: TRBV28

CDR3: CASSWGGEQSPLHF
J: TRBJ1-6
size: -
D: -
length: 14
V: TRBV27

CDR3: CASSRRTGGQDYGYTF
J: TRBJ1-2
size: -
D: TRBD1
length: 16
V: TRBV5-1

CDR3: CASSDLLSGGAGDTQYF
J: TRBJ2-3
size: once
D: TRBD2
length: 17
V: TRBV6-1

CDR3: CASSLTNGQGPPKGNQPQHF
J: TRBJ1-5
size: -
D: TRBD1
length: 20
V: TRBV28

CDR3: CASSSDSSGNTIYF
J: TRBJ1-3
size: -
D: -
length: 14
V: TRBV19

CDR3: CASSPLDRQSTNEKLFF
J: TRBJ1-4
size: few
D: -
length: 17
V: TRBV18

CDR3: CASSLDVTGGITGELFF
J: TRBJ2-2
size: -
D: TRBD2
length: 17
V: TRBV5-1

CDR3: CASTGLADYNEQFF
J: TRBJ2-1
size: few
D: TRBD2
length: 14
V: TRBV19

CDR3: CASSSSQGNDFEQYF
J: TRBJ2-7
size: -
D: -
length: 15
V: TRBV19

CDR3: CASSRGLAGAEETQYF
J: TRBJ2-5
size: -
D: TRBD2
length: 16
V: TRBV4-3